These T cell receptor beta chains were read from a single sample in a study of early T cells in non-severe SARS-CoV-2 infection. One entry per CDR3 protein, called by TCRdb with MiXCR from the 5' RACE reads. Among approximately 81,000 distinct CDR3 sequences listed, 11% to 15% were seen once. Sequences were obtained from whole blood. The receptors come from an adult who was a healthcare worker with PCR-confirmed SARS-CoV-2 infection or an uninfected control (not recorded which). Each CDR3 is given with its conserved first and last residue. A D gene is named only where the DNA matches it firmly. Clone size appears in some rows only: once, few, many, or a class for an expanded clone.

TRBV19	TRBD1	many	TRBJ2-2	TGTGCCAGCTCTAAGGCCGTGACAGGGTACGGGGAGCTGTTTTTT	CASSKAVTGYGELFF
TRBV11-2	TRBD2	many	TRBJ2-1	TGTGCCAGCAGCTTAGGACTAGCGGGAGGCCATGAGCAGTTCTTC	CASSLGLAGGHEQFF
TRBV6-4	.	many	TRBJ2-4	TGTGCCAGCAGTGACTCAGGGGCCAAAAACATTCAGTACTTC	CASSDSGAKNIQYF
TRBV7-2	.	.	TRBJ2-1	TGTGCCAGCAGCTTATGGTCGGAGCAGTTCTTC	CASSLWSEQFF
TRBV7-9	.	.	TRBJ2-1	TGTGCCAGCTCTGACGGGTTCCTATACAATGAGCAGTTCTTC	CASSDGFLYNEQFF
TRBV2	TRBD2	many	TRBJ2-1	TGTGCCAGCAGTGTGGGGGGGAGGGCCTACAATGAGCAGTTCTTC	CASSVGGRAYNEQFF
TRBV29-1	.	few	TRBJ1-1	TGCAGCGTTGAAGCGGGGGGGGTGACGTTGGGAGCTTTCTTT	CSVEAGGVTLGAFF
TRBV7-9	TRBD2	few	TRBJ2-5	TGTGCCAGCACCCACGTTAGCGGGAGAGAGACCCAGTACTTC	CASTHVSGRETQYF
TRBV11-2	.	.	TRBJ2-3	TGTGCCAGCAGCCAGACCGTTAGTCTTACAGATACGCAGTATTTT	CASSQTVSLTDTQYF
TRBV3-1	.	many	TRBJ2-1	TGTGCCAGCAGCGGAGGGGAATCTGAGCAGTTCTTC	CASSGGESEQFF
TRBV6-5	.	few	TRBJ1-3	TGTGCCAGCAGTTATGGAGGGACTGGAAACACCATATATTTT	CASSYGGTGNTIYF
TRBV29-1	.	few	TRBJ1-1	TGCAGCGTTGCCTGGGGGGGCACTGAAGCTTTCTTT	CSVAWGGTEAFF
TRBV29-1	.	many	TRBJ2-4	TGCAGCGCAGCTTGGGGGAGCAGCGTAAACATTCAGTACTTC	CSAAWGSSVNIQYF
TRBV11-2	.	few	TRBJ2-5	TGTGCCAGCAGCTCAGGGCCAGGAGGGATGGAGACCCAGTACTTC	CASSSGPGGMETQYF
TRBV20-1	.	.	TRBJ2-7	TGCAGTGCTATGGACCAGCCCAACCCCGAGCAGTACTTC	CSAMDQPNPEQYF
TRBV11-3	.	.	TRBJ2-7	TGTGCCAGCAGCTTAGACGTGGGGGGCTACGAGCAGTACTTC	CASSLDVGGYEQYF
TRBV11-3	TRBD1	many	TRBJ2-3	TGTGCCAGCAGCCTGGGACAGGTTCCAGATACGCAGTATTTT	CASSLGQVPDTQYF
TRBV6-1	.	few	TRBJ2-1	TGTGCCAGCACAGGAGGGGGCGGTGAGCAGTTCTTC	CASTGGGGEQFF
TRBV19	.	.	TRBJ2-1	TGTGCCAGCCCAGGGGGGGAACCCTACAATGAGCAGTTCTTC	CASPGGEPYNEQFF
TRBV9	.	many	TRBJ2-7	TGTGCCAGCAGCCTTTCCGGCGGAGGGCTGGGCGAGCAGTACTTC	CASSLSGGGLGEQYF
TRBV6-2/TRBV6-3	.	many	TRBJ1-1	TGTGCCAGCAGTTACACGGGCCGAGAAGCTTTCTTT	CASSYTGREAFF
TRBV20-1	TRBD2	few	TRBJ2-1	TGCAGTGCTTCGGGGACGACTAGCGGGGCCGCCCATGAGCAGTTCTTC	CSASGTTSGAAHEQFF
TRBV6-1	TRBD1	few	TRBJ2-7	TGTGCCAGCAGGGGGGCCGGGACAGCGTCCTACGAGCAGTACTTC	CASRGAGTASYEQYF
TRBV10-1	.	.	TRBJ1-1	TGCGCCAGCAGTGAGTCAGGGGGTAATGAAGCTTTCTTT	CASSESGGNEAFF
TRBV30	TRBD2	many	TRBJ2-2	TGTGCCTGGAGTTTCTGGACTAGCATTACCCCCGGGGAGCTGTTTTTT	CAWSFWTSITPGELFF
TRBV9	TRBD1	.	TRBJ1-3	TGTGCCAGCAGCGCAACAGGGGCTAGAAACACCATATATTTT	CASSATGARNTIYF
TRBV30	.	many	TRBJ2-4	TGTGCCTGGCTCGGAGGGCGAAACATTCAGTACTTC	CAWLGGRNIQYF
TRBV10-2	.	few	TRBJ2-1	TGCGCCAGCAGTAACCGCCTGTGGGGTCAGCAACACTACAATGAGCAGTTCTTC	CASSNRLWGQQHYNEQFF
TRBV20-1	TRBD1	few	TRBJ2-7	TGCAGTGGACAGGGGGCCCACGAGCAGTACTTC	CSGQGAHEQYF
TRBV30	.	.	TRBJ1-1	TGTGCCTGGAGACCCGGGAACACTGAAGCTTTCTTT	CAWRPGNTEAFF
TRBV4-1	.	few	TRBJ2-3	TGCGCCAGCAGCCAAGAGGGGCTAGGTGAGGGGGAGGGACCGGATACGCAGTATTTT	CASSQEGLGEGEGPDTQYF
TRBV7-9	.	many	TRBJ2-1	.	CACASSSGTGAHNEQFF
TRBV24-1	TRBD2	few	TRBJ2-3	TGTGCCACCAGTGACCGGACTAGCGGAGTATTCACAGATACGCAGTATTTT	CATSDRTSGVFTDTQYF
TRBV20-1	TRBD2	.	TRBJ2-7	TGCAGCTATAAGCGGGAGCCGTCCTACGAGCAGTACTTC	CSYKREPSYEQYF
TRBV27	TRBD1	few	TRBJ1-1	TGTGCCAGCAGTTTCCAGGGGGGGTTGGCTGAAGCTTTCTTT	CASSFQGGLAEAFF
TRBV6-2/TRBV6-3	.	few	TRBJ1-2	TGTGCCAGCAGTTTGGCCAGGGGATCTAACTATGGCTACACCTTC	CASSLARGSNYGYTF
TRBV29-1	TRBD1	.	TRBJ1-5	TGCAGCGTCGGACAGGGGAACCAGCCCCAGCATTTT	CSVGQGNQPQHF
TRBV9	.	.	TRBJ2-2	TGTGCCAGCAGGGGTCGTCAAGGCACCGGGGAGCTGTTTTTT	CASRGRQGTGELFF
TRBV7-9	.	.	TRBJ2-3	TGTGCCAGCAGCCGCACGACAGCTAGCACAGATACGCAGTATTTT	CASSRTTASTDTQYF
TRBV7-9	.	.	TRBJ2-3	TGTGCCAGCAGCTTCCGGGACTTCACAGATACGCAGTATTTT	CASSFRDFTDTQYF
TRBV24-1	TRBD1	many	TRBJ1-3	TGTGCCACTAGCCCGGGACAGGGGGCTCAAAGCTCTGGAAACACCATATATTTT	CATSPGQGAQSSGNTIYF
TRBV27	.	.	TRBJ2-2	TGTGCCAGCAGCCCCGGACAGTGGAACACCGGGGAGCTGTTTTTT	CASSPGQWNTGELFF
TRBV6-5	.	.	TRBJ2-7	TGTGCCAGCAGTTACGGTCCGGGGAACGAGCAGTACTTC	CASSYGPGNEQYF
TRBV27	.	many	TRBJ2-7	TGTGCCAGCGGAAGGGAGGTTGGCTACGAGCAGTACTTC	CASGREVGYEQYF
TRBV13	.	few	TRBJ2-7	TGTGCCAGCAGCTTAGGGGCCGGAGGCGCCAGCTCCTACGAGCAGTACTTC	CASSLGAGGASSYEQYF